A selection of T cell receptor beta chains follows, all from one sample in a study of T cell changes during pregnancy in multiple sclerosis. Produced via immunoSEQ multiplex PCR; TCRdb's table is partial and in-frame only. The sample shows about 93,000 clones, 90% to 95% of them seen only once. Sequenced here: peripheral blood, sampled after pregnancy. The source of these receptors is a female donor in good health, enrolled as a control in a pregnancy study. CDR3s include the opening cysteine and the closing phenylalanine or tryptophan. D genes are given only for firm matches. Some rows mark clone size as missing; the rest say once, few, many or name a class of expanded clone.

TRBJ2-2	TRBV7-3	.	TRBD2	CASSFSGGTGELFF	TGTGCCAGCAGCTTCAGCGGGGGCACCGGGGAGCTGTTTTTT
TRBJ1-1	TRBV5-4	.	TRBD1	CASSYGTGGTEAFF	TGTGCCAGCAGCTACGGGACAGGGGGGACTGAAGCTTTCTTT
TRBJ2-6	TRBV11-2	.	.	CASSPVRYGANVLTF	TGTGCCAGCAGTCCCGTGCGGTACGGGGCCAACGTCCTGACTTTC
TRBJ1-5	TRBV7-6	.	.	CASTARPDGRNQPQHF	TGTGCCAGCACCGCCAGGCCGGATGGTCGCAATCAGCCCCAGCATTTT
TRBJ2-2	TRBV5-4	.	TRBD2	CASRTQRGANTGELFF	TGTGCCAGCAGAACGCAGCGGGGGGCGAACACCGGGGAGCTGTTTTTT
TRBJ1-5	TRBV5-5	once	TRBD1	CASSEGTGGPQPQHF	TGTGCCAGCAGCGAAGGGACAGGGGGTCCCCAGCCCCAGCATTTT
TRBJ2-1	TRBV19	.	TRBD2	CASSIRTGGLYNEQFF	TGTGCCAGTAGTATTCGCACGGGGGGACTCTACAATGAGCAGTTCTTC
TRBJ1-1	TRBV27	once	.	CASSLSGTLNTEAFF	TGTGCCAGCAGTTTATCCGGGACATTGAACACTGAAGCTTTCTTT
TRBJ1-2	TRBV5-1	.	.	CASSSSIDGYTF	TGCGCCAGCAGCTCTTCAATAGATGGCTACACCTTC
TRBJ1-1	TRBV5-1	.	TRBD1	CASSPGNRGTEAFF	TGCGCCAGCAGCCCAGGGAACAGGGGGACTGAAGCTTTCTTT
TRBJ2-2	TRBV9	.	.	CASSVGGSSGELFF	TGTGCCAGCAGCGTGGGGGGTTCGTCCGGGGAGCTGTTTTTT